The 18 T cell receptor beta chains below were found in one sample sequenced in a study of blood T cell repertoires in COVID-19. Sequencing used immunoSEQ multiplex PCR; TCRdb keeps in-frame clones, though not all of them. The sample carries fewer than 500,000 clones, more than 85% recorded once. The sample consisted of peripheral blood. The source of these receptors is a woman in her 30s with acute or convalescent COVID-19.

This chain links TRBV5-1 with TRBJ2-7; D might be TRBD1 (6 bases). CDR1 is SGHRS, CDR2 YFSETQ, per germline. The CDR3 is made up of 12 amino acids. The germline V and J ends were trimmed by 6 bases and 5 bases, with 12 bases remaining between them. CDR3 DNA sequence: TGCGCCAGCACCGCCACAGGGCACGAGCAGTACTTC. Translating gives CASTATGHEQYF.

This clone was recorded only once. This rearrangement joins TRBV6-5 to TRBJ2-7; a weak D match, TRBD2 (5 bases). V was trimmed by 8 bases and J by 7 bases, leaving 18 bases between them. The CDR3 is 13 residues long. Germline lookup yields CDR1 MNHEY and CDR2 SVGAGI. The CDR3 protein is CASSTHPGEEQYF. In nucleotides, the CDR3 is TGTGCCAGCTCAACTCACCCCGGGGAGGAGCAGTACTTC.

V gene TRBV5-1 combines with J gene TRBJ2-1, with 7 bases aligning to TRBD1. CDR1 is SGHRS, CDR2 YFSETQ, per germline. J was trimmed by 6 bases and V by 0 bases; bases with no gene match: 3. This CDR3 comprises 14 residues. The CDR3 bases are TGCGCCAGCAGCTTGGAGGACAGGTCCAATGAGCAGTTCTTC. Translated, it gives CASSLEDRSNEQFF.

This chain joins TRBV6-5 and TRBJ2-3; a weak D match, TRBD2 (5 bases). Looked up from germline, CDR1 is MNHEY and CDR2 is SVGAGI. This CDR3 has 14 amino acids. V lost 5 bases and J lost 2, with 11 bases in between. The CDR3 DNA follows: TGTGCCAGCAGTCCCGGACTTTTCACAGATACGCAGTATTTT. Its translation: CASSPGLFTDTQYF.

The chain is built from TRBV18 and TRBJ1-3; 8 bases match TRBD1. V lost 1 base to trimming and J lost 7 bases; unmatched junction nucleotides: 6. The CDR3 totals 15 residues. Germline lookup yields CDR1 KGHSH and CDR2 LQKENI. CDR3 bases: TGTGCCAGCTCACCACGAGGGGACAGGCCGAACACCATATATTTT. Translation: CASSPRGDRPNTIYF.

The V call is TRBV7-9, the J call TRBJ2-7; 9 nucleotides align to TRBD1. CDR3 size: 17 residues. CDR1 is SEHNR, CDR2 FQNEAQ, per germline (reference sequence). The junction had 17 bases not matched to a gene; V was cut back by 5 bases and J by 6 bases. CDR3: CASSLRDRDLLDGEQYF. CDR3 in DNA: TGTGCCAGCAGCCTCCGGGACAGGGACCTTTTGGATGGCGAGCAGTACTTC. Full variable domain (missing parts from reference TRBV7-9 and TRBJ2-7): DTGVSQNPRHKITKRGQNVTFRCDPISEHNRLYWYRQTLGQGPEFLTYFQNEAQLEKSRLLSDRFSAERPKGSFSTLEIQRTEQGDSAMYLCASSLRDRDLLDGEQYFGPGTRLTVT.

The J gene is TRBJ1-3, the V gene TRBV27; a weak D match, TRBD1 (5 bases). The germline V and J ends were trimmed by 9 bases and 8 bases, with 17 bases remaining between them. CDR1 MNHEY and CDR2 SMNVEV come from the germline V gene (reference sequence). The CDR3 covers 13 residues. The CDR3 DNA reads TGTGCCAGACCGGGGGGGAACGGAGACACCATATATTTT. This sequence encodes CARPGGNGDTIYF.

This clone was counted a single time. J is TRBJ2-3 and V is TRBV7-3; 7 bases agree with TRBD2. Germline lookup yields CDR1 SGHTA and CDR2 FQGTGA. CDR3 length: 15 residues. V lost 5 bases to trimming and J lost 2 bases; unmatched junction nucleotides: 7. The CDR3 DNA is TGTGCCAGCAGCCCGTCGGGGGGACTCACAGATACGCAGTATTTT. Its protein is CASSPSGGLTDTQYF.

The gene calls are TRBV5-1 and TRBJ2-1, with 7 bases that match TRBD2. V shed 5 bases and J 2 bases; nucleotides not matched to a gene: 4. CDR3 length: 14 amino acids. CDR1 and CDR2 from the germline V gene are SGHRS and YFSETQ. CDR3 coding DNA: TGCGCCAGCAGGTATGGGGGGGCCTACAATGAGCAGTTCTTC. Protein sequence: CASRYGGAYNEQFF.

The chain carries TRBV5-1 and TRBJ2-7, with 12 bases that match TRBD1. The ends lost 4 bases at V and 4 bases at J; junction bases unmatched: 6. Germline V CDR1 and CDR2: SGHRS, YFSETQ. This CDR3 has 15 amino acids. The CDR3 region has the DNA TGCGCCAGCAGCACCGGGACAGGGGGCACATACGAGCAGTACTTC. Amino acids: CASSTGTGGTYEQYF.

V usage is TRBV4-2 and J usage is TRBJ2-7, with 9 bases aligning to TRBD1. The CDR3 is 14 amino acids. The ends lost 4 bases at V and 2 bases at J; junction bases unmatched: 3. Germline V gives CDR1 LGHNA, CDR2 YNFKEQ. This CDR3 reads CASSPDRGTYEQYF. The CDR3 region has the DNA TGTGCCAGCAGCCCGGACAGGGGAACCTACGAGCAGTACTTC.

J is TRBJ2-1 and V is TRBV10-3; TRBD2 agrees at 13 bases. Trimming removed 5 bases from V and 4 bases from J; junction bases left unmatched: 5. The CDR3 has 16 residues. In germline, CDR1 is ENHRY, CDR2 SYGVKD. This CDR3 is CAISWTSGGLYNEQFF. In nucleotides, the CDR3 is TGTGCCATCAGTTGGACTAGCGGGGGACTTTACAATGAGCAGTTCTTC.

The CDR3 loop is CASSLTVRGNYGYTF. The CDR3 coding sequence is TGTGCCAGCAGCTTGACAGTCCGTGGTAACTATGGCTACACCTTC. V gene TRBV11-2 combines with J gene TRBJ1-2; possibly TRBD1 for D (5 bases). The CDR3 runs to 15 residues. Trimming stripped 3 bases from V and 1 base from J, with 12 bases between. Germline CDR1 reads SGHAT; CDR2 reads FQNNGV.

This rearrangement joins TRBV6-5 to TRBJ2-3; possible D gene TRBD2, 6 bases. In germline, CDR1 is MNHEY, CDR2 SVGAGI. CDR3 size: 13 residues. V lost 6 bases and J lost 10, with 17 bases in between. CDR3 bases: TGTGCCAGCAGCCCCTACCCCGGGGGACCGCAGTATTTT. This encodes CASSPYPGGPQYF.

The chain is built from TRBV6-1 and TRBJ1-2; TRBD1 agrees at 7 bases. The length of the CDR3 is 13 residues. J lost 7 bases, V lost 5 bases, and 7 bases had no gene match. CDR1 MNHNS and CDR2 SASEGT come from the germline V gene. This chain's CDR3 is CASSTNQGGGYTF. The CDR3 nucleotides are TGTGCCAGCAGTACGAATCAGGGGGGTGGCTACACCTTC.

The count of this clone is one. The chain uses TRBV4-2 and TRBJ2-1, with a weak D call TRBD2 (6 bases). The germline CDR1 and CDR2 sequences are LGHNA and YNFKEQ. This CDR3 has 17 residues. V shed 2 bases and J shed 5 bases, with 19 bases lying between them. The CDR3 spells CASSQLKIGGSHNEQFF. The CDR3 DNA reads as TGTGCCAGCAGCCAACTGAAAATCGGGGGTTCCCACAATGAGCAGTTCTTC.

In the case of this clone: The same CDR3 arises from other DNA sequences in this sample as well. V is TRBV29-1 and J is TRBJ1-3, with 7 positions matching TRBD1. The CDR3 has 11 residues. V was clipped by 6 bases and J by 4 bases; unmatched bases: 0. From germline, CDR1 is SQVTM and CDR2 ANQGSEA. The CDR3 region is CSVDRGNTIYF. CDR3 DNA sequence: TGCAGCGTGGACAGGGGAAACACCATATATTTT.

This chain joins TRBV11-2 and TRBJ2-3; TRBD2 aligns across 8 bases. Trimming took 6 bases from V and 1 from J; bases not matched to a gene: 9. Germline CDR1 reads SGHAT; CDR2 reads FQNNGV. CDR3 length: 16 amino acids. The CDR3 nucleotides are TGTGCCAGCAGGCCGATAGCGGGGCCTCGCACAGATACGCAGTATTTT. Its protein product is CASRPIAGPRTDTQYF. Full variable domain (missing parts from reference TRBV11-2 and TRBJ2-3): EAGVAQSPRYKIIEKRQSVAFWCNPISGHATLYWYQQILGQGPKLLIQFQNNGVVDDSQLPKDRFSAERLKGVDSTLKIQPAKLEDSAVYLCASRPIAGPRTDTQYFGPGTRLTVL.